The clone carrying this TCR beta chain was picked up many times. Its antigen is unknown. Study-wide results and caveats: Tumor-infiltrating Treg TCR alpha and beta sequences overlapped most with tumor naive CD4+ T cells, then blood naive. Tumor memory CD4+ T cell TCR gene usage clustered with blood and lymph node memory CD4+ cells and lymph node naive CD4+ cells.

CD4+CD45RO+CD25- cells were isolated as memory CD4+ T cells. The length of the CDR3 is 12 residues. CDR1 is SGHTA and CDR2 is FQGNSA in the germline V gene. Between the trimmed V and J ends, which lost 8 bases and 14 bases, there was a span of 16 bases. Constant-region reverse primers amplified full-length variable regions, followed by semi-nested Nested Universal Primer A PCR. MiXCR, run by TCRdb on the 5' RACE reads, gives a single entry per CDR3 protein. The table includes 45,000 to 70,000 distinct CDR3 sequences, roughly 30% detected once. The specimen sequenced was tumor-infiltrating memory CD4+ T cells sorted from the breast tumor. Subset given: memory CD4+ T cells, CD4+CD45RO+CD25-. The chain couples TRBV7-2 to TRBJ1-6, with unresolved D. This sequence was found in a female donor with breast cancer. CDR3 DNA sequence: TGTGCCAGCGCCTCCTCAGGCGTCTCCCTCCACTTT. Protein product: CASASSGVSLHF. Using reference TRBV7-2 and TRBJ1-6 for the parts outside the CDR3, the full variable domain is GAGVSQSPSNKVTEKGKDVELRCDPISGHTALYWYRQSLGQGLEFLIYFQGNSAPDKSGLPSDRFSAERTGGSVSTLTIQRTQQEDSAVYLCASASSGVSLHFGNGTRLTVT.